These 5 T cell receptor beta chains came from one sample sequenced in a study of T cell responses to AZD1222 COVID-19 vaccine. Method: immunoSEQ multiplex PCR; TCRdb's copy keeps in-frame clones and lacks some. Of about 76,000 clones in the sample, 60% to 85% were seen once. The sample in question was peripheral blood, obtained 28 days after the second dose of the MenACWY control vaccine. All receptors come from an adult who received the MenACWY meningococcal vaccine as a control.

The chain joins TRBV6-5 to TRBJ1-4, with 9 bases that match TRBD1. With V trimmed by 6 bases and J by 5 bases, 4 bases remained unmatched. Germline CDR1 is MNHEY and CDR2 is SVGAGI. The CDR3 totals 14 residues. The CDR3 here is CASRETGGNEKLFF. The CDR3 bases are TGTGCCAGCAGAGAGACAGGGGGGAATGAAAAACTGTTTTTT.

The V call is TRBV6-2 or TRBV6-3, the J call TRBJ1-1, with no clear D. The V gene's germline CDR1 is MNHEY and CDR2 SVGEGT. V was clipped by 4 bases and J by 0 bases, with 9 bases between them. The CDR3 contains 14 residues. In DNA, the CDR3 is TGTGCCAGCAGTTTCGAACTTTTGAACACTGAAGCTTTCTTT. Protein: CASSFELLNTEAFF.

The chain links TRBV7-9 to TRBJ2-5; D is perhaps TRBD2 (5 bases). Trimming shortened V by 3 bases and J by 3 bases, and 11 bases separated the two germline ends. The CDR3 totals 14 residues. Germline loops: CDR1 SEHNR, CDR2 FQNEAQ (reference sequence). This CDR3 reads CASSFGEVKETQYF. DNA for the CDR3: TGTGCCAGCAGCTTCGGGGAAGTAAAAGAGACCCAGTACTTC.

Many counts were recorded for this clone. CDR3 region: CASSLTPGTSEQFF. The CDR3 DNA is TGTGCCAGCAGCTTAACCCCCGGGACAAGTGAGCAGTTCTTC. This chain connects TRBV7-3 to TRBJ2-1; the D gene is possibly TRBD1 (6 bases). Trimming left V 0 bases short and J 9 bases short, with 12 bases between. Per germline, CDR1 SGHTA and CDR2 FQGTGA. The length of the CDR3 is 14 residues.

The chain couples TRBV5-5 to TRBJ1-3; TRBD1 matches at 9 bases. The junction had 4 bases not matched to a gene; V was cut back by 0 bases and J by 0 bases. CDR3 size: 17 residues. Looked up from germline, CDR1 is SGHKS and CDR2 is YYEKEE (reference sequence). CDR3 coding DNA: TGTGCCAGCAGCTTGGAGACAGGGGGGCTCTCTGGAAACACCATATATTTT. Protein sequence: CASSLETGGLSGNTIYF.